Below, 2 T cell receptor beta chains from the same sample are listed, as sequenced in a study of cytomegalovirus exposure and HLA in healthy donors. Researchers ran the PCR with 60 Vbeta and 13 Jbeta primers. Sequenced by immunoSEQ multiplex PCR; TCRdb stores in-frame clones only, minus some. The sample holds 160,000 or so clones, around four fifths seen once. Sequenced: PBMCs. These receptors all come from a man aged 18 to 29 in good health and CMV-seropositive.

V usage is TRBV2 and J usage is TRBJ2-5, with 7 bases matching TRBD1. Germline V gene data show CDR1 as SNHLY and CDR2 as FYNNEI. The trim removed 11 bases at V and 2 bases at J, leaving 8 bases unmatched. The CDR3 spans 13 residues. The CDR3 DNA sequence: TGTGCCGGGAAACAGGGGCCGCAAGAGACCCAGTACTTC. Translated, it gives CAGKQGPQETQYF. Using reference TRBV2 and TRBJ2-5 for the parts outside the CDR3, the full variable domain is EPEVTQTPSHQVTQMGQEVILRCVPISNHLYFYWYRQILGQKVEFLVSFYNNEISEKSEIFDDQFSVERPDGSNFTLKIRSTKLEDSAMYFCAGKQGPQETQYFGPGTRLLVL.

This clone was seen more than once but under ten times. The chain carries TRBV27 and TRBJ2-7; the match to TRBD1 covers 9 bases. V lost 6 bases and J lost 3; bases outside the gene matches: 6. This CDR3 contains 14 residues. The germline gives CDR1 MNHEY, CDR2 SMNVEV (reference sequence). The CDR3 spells CASSTGQGIYEQYF. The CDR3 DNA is TGTGCCAGCAGCACCGGACAGGGGATCTACGAGCAGTACTTC.